The 2 T cell receptor beta chains in this list originate from one sample, sequenced in a study of OX40 agonist ivuxolimab in advanced cancers. The protocol was immunoSEQ multiplex PCR, while the TCRdb copy is restricted to in-frame clones and leaves out a portion. The repertoire includes 60,000 to 70,000 clones, roughly 87% of them detected once, and under 3.5% sits in the top ten. Sequences were derived from CD4+ or CD8+ T cells sorted from blood, sampled in a trial of the OX40 agonist ivuxolimab. The receptors stem from an adult with an advanced solid tumor such as melanoma, head and neck, liver or kidney cancer.

This clone has a single count. CDR3 sequence (DNA): TGTGCCAGTAGCTATCTCGGGACAGGGCGCACTGAAGCTTTCTTT. Its translation is CASSYLGTGRTEAFF. The chain couples TRBV19 to TRBJ1-1; TRBD1 aligns across 9 bases. The CDR3 length is 15 residues. V lost 6 bases and J lost 4; bases outside the gene matches: 9. Per the germline V gene, CDR1 is LNHDA and CDR2 is SQIVND (reference sequence).

The chain has TRBV6-1 and TRBJ2-5; D remains unclear. The J call may be incorrect, as the DNA end agrees better with TRBJ2-7. The CDR3 totals 12 residues. Germline lookup yields CDR1 MNHNS and CDR2 SASEGT. The CDR3 loop reads CASSEGPGEQYF. For the CDR3, the DNA is TGTGCCAGCAGTGAAGGTCCCGGCGAGCAGTACTTC.